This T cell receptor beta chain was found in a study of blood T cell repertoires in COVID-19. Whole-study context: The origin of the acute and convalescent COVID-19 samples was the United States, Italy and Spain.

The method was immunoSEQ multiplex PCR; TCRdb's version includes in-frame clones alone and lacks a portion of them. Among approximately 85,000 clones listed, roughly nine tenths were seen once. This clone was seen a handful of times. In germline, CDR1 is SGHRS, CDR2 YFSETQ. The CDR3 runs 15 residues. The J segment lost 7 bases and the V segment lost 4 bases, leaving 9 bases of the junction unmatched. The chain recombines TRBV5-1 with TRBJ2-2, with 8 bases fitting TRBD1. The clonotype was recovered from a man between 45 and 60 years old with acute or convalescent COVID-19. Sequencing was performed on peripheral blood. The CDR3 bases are TGCGCCAGCAGCCCCGGACAGGGTATAAACGGGGAGCTGTTTTTT. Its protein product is CASSPGQGINGELFF.